The 11 T cell receptor beta chains listed next were all sequenced from one sample in a study of type 1 regulatory T cells. MiXCR, run by TCRdb on the reads, gives a single entry per CDR3 protein. The sample lists about 62,000 distinct CDR3 sequences; 60% to 65% were seen once. The antigens of these receptors remain unknown. Sequenced input: cultured non-Tr1 T cells, either the whole culture or a sorted T cell fraction (not recorded which). The receptors derive from a human donor in good health.

By sample share, this clonotype is medium-sized. The rearrangement links TRBV20-1 to TRBJ1-1, with 11 bases aligning to TRBD1. The CDR3 spans 16 residues. The germline V gene has CDR1 DFQATT and CDR2 SNEGSKA (reference sequence). V shed 0 bases and J 2 bases; nucleotides not matched to a gene: 5. For the CDR3, the DNA is TGCAGTGCTAGAGAAGCGGGACAGGGGGGAAACACTGAAGCTTTCTTT. This gives the protein CSAREAGQGGNTEAFF.

With regard to this clonotype: A much bigger clone sits one base away, suggesting this may be a read error. The genes are TRBV4-1 and TRBJ2-5; D possibly corresponds to TRBD1 (5 bases). The germline V gene has CDR1 MGHRA and CDR2 YSYEKL. The V end lost 3 bases, the J end lost 4 bases, and 15 bases lay between the germline ends. The CDR3 extends over 15 amino acids. CDR3 in amino acids: CASSHPAKGRETQYF. The CDR3 coding sequence is TGCGCCAGCAGCCATCCCGCGAAGGGGCGAGAGACCCAGTACTTC.

This clonotype occurred a few times. The rearrangement joins TRBV28 to TRBJ1-5, with 7 nucleotides matching TRBD1. Germline CDR1 reads MDHEN; CDR2 reads SYDVKM. The CDR3 covers 16 residues. V was clipped by 7 bases and J by 4 bases; unmatched bases: 13. In DNA, the CDR3 is TGTGCCAGCATGGGCCTAGCAGGGGGGAGGAATCAGCCCCAGCATTTT. This gives the protein CASMGLAGGRNQPQHF.

The sample holds a few counts of this clonotype. CDR3 DNA: TGCAGTGCCCCCGGTGAAGCGGGAAACAATGAGCAGTTCTTC. Its protein is CSAPGEAGNNEQFF. V gene TRBV20-1 combines with J gene TRBJ2-1, with 7 positions matching TRBD2. Germline V lookup: CDR1 DFQATT, CDR2 SNEGSKA (reference sequence). The CDR3 consists of 14 residues. V shed 6 bases and J 5 bases; nucleotides not matched to a gene: 10.

With respect to this clonotype: One end of the junction is discordant with germline, which a read error may explain. The rearrangement joins TRBV12-3 or TRBV12-4 to TRBJ2-7, with 7 bases lining up with TRBD1. The CDR3 runs 13 residues. CDR3 loop: CASSPRDSTVYDF. The CDR3 DNA is TGTGCCAGCAGTCCCCGGGACAGCACAGTGTACGACTTC.

The gene calls are TRBV4-2 and TRBJ2-1; 7 nucleotides agree with TRBD2. Germline loops: CDR1 LGHNA, CDR2 YNFKEQ. This CDR3 region has 16 residues. The trim removed 0 bases at V and 9 bases at J, leaving 11 bases unmatched. Here the CDR3 reads CASSQEDGRISGEQFF. The CDR3 nucleotides are TGTGCCAGCAGCCAAGAGGACGGGAGGATAAGTGGTGAGCAGTTCTTC.

This clonotype was recorded a few times. The chain carries TRBV20-1 and TRBJ2-2; a possible D gene is TRBD2 (5 bases). This CDR3 spans 13 amino acids. Trimming took 0 bases from V and 6 from J, leaving 8 bases between them. Per germline, CDR1 DFQATT and CDR2 SNEGSKA (reference sequence). The chain's CDR3 is CSARDFSAGELFF. In nucleotides, the CDR3 is TGCAGTGCTAGAGATTTTAGCGCCGGGGAGCTGTTTTTT.

Relative to its sample, this clonotype is medium-sized. The V gene is TRBV7-9, the J gene TRBJ2-3; no firm D call. With 1 base removed from V and 3 bases from J, the gap between germline ends came to 8 bases. The CDR3 consists of 14 residues. Germline CDR1 is SEHNR and CDR2 is FQNEAQ (reference sequence). For the CDR3, the DNA is TGTGCCAGCAGCTTAGAGGGATCTACAGATACGCAGTATTTT. This encodes CASSLEGSTDTQYF.

The chain links TRBV7-9 to TRBJ1-2, with 9 bases fitting TRBD1. The CDR3 consists of 13 residues. The trim removed 5 bases at V and 7 bases at J, leaving 5 bases unmatched. Germline lookup yields CDR1 SEHNR and CDR2 FQNEAQ (reference sequence). CDR3 sequence (DNA): TGTGCCAGCAGCGGGGACAGGGCGATTGGCTACACCTTC. Translating gives CASSGDRAIGYTF.

The chain employs TRBV7-9 and TRBJ1-2, with D possibly being TRBD1 (5 bases). V lost 0 bases and J 5 bases, leaving 7 bases between the germline ends. Germline CDR1 is SEHNR and CDR2 is FQNEAQ (reference sequence). This CDR3 has 13 residues. The CDR3: CASSLAAGYGYTF. The CDR3, as DNA: TGTGCCAGCAGCTTAGCGGCAGGGTATGGCTACACCTTC.

The chain combines TRBV7-9 with TRBJ1-2; D perhaps matches TRBD1 (5 bases). The CDR3 length is 13 residues. V gave up 3 bases and J gave up 5 bases, with 10 bases separating them. Germline assignment: CDR1 SEHNR and CDR2 FQNEAQ (reference sequence). The CDR3 protein is CASSFGTAYGYTF. The CDR3 DNA reads TGTGCCAGCAGCTTCGGGACCGCGTATGGCTACACCTTC.